This T cell receptor beta chain was retrieved from a study of CD8 T cells in ankylosing spondylitis. Concerning this clonotype itself: Antigen specificity is unknown.

TCRdb reprocessed the 5' RACE reads via MiXCR and lists one record per CDR3 protein. Among about 390,000 distinct CDR3 sequences, around 20% were seen once, and the ten largest hold around 16%. The length of the CDR3 is 15 residues. Germline values: CDR1 MNHEY, CDR2 SVGEGT. The V segment lost 5 bases and the J segment 6 bases; nucleotides outside the gene matches: 8. Study conclusions and caveats: Seemingly characteristic of ankylosing spondylitis blood was a TCR beta motif consisting of roughly 8 highly homologous variants.

The sequence was obtained from a male donor with ankylosing spondylitis. Sequenced: blood, either unsorted or a sorted T cell fraction (not recorded which). The chain uses TRBV6-2 or TRBV6-3 and TRBJ2-2; the match to TRBD1 covers 8 bases. This CDR3 is CASSTRDRRAGELFF. The CDR3 nucleotides are TGTGCCAGCAGTACCCGGGACAGGCGGGCCGGGGAGCTGTTTTTT.